A selection of T cell receptor beta chains follows, all from one sample in a study of graft-versus-host responses after intestinal transplantation. Method: immunoSEQ multiplex PCR; TCRdb's copy keeps in-frame clones and lacks some. The table includes tens of thousands of clones, about 91% detected once. The starting material was PBMCs, obtained 524 days after transplant. All receptors derive from a human patient who received an intestinal transplant, so some T cells may come from the graft donor. CDR3s include the opening cysteine and the closing phenylalanine or tryptophan. The D gene is left open where the match is weak. Clone size is shown for a subset of rows, as once, few, many or a class of expanded clone.

>TRBJ2-1|TRBD2|-|TRBV9
TGTGCCAGCAGCGACAACCCCGGGACTAGTCGCAATGAGCAGTTCTTC
CASSDNPGTSRNEQFF
>TRBJ2-7|TRBD2|few|TRBV11-2
TGTGCCAGCGGACCTAGCGGGAGGCCCTACGAGCAGTACTTC
CASGPSGRPYEQYF
>TRBJ1-1|-|-|TRBV6-4
TGTGCCAGCAGTGACCAGAAGGACACTGAAGCTTTCTTT
CASSDQKDTEAFF
>TRBJ2-3|TRBD1|-|TRBV6-1
TGTGCCAGCAGGCCTGGGACAGTTCAAGTTAATACGCAGTATTTT
CASRPGTVQVNTQYF
>TRBJ2-3|-|-|TRBV19
TGTGCCAGTAGTTCGCGGACCACAGATACGCAGTATTTT
CASSSRTTDTQYF
>TRBJ2-2|-|-|TRBV7-6
TGTGCCAGCAGCTTGACTAGTGAGTCCGGGGAGCTGTTTTTT
CASSLTSESGELFF
>TRBJ1-1|TRBD1|few|TRBV4-2
TGTGCCAGCAGCCAACACAGGGGAGAGGCATTTGGTGAAGCTTTCTTT
CASSQHRGEAFGEAFF
>TRBJ2-5|-|-|TRBV11-2
TGTGCCAGCAGCTTAGATGACCGGGAGAGCCAAGAGACCCAGTACTTC
CASSLDDRESQETQYF
>TRBJ2-1|TRBD1|-|TRBV6-1
TGTGCCAGCAGTGAACAGCCAGGGGGTGACAATGAGCAGTTCTTC
CASSEQPGGDNEQFF
>TRBJ2-3|TRBD2|-|TRBV7-6
TGTGCCAGCAGTCTAGCGGGAGGCACAGCCACAGATACGCAGTATTTT
CASSLAGGTATDTQYF
>TRBJ2-5|-|-|TRBV27
TGTGCCAGCAGTTCCCTCCCGGTAATGGACCAGACCCAGTACTTC
CASSSLPVMDQTQYF
>TRBJ2-5|-|-|TRBV28
TGTGCCAGCAGTTGGGACATTGCAGAGACCCAGTACTTC
CASSWDIAETQYF
>TRBJ1-5|-|-|TRBV6-4
TGTGCCAGCAGCAGGGGCATCAATCAGCCCCAGCATTTT
CASSRGINQPQHF
>TRBJ2-1|TRBD2|-|TRBV28
TGTGCCAGCAGCGCGGGACTAGCGGGCCCCGGCTCCTACAATGAGCAGTTCTTC
CASSAGLAGPGSYNEQFF
>TRBJ2-1|TRBD2|-|TRBV7-7
TGTGCTAGCAGCTCGGGACTAGTCAATGAGCAGTTCTTC
CASSSGLVNEQFF
>TRBJ2-7|-|-|TRBV6-5
TGTGCCAGCAGTCCCGGGGCCCCTTACGAGCAGTACTTC
CASSPGAPYEQYF
>TRBJ1-1|TRBD1|-|TRBV29-1
TGCAGCGCCACCTTCCGGGGGACAGCGAGACTGAACACTGAAGCTTTCTTT
CSATFRGTARLNTEAFF
>TRBJ2-7|TRBD1|-|TRBV4-3
TGCGCCAGCAGCCACGGGACAGGTGGCTCCTACGAGCAGTACTTC
CASSHGTGGSYEQYF
>TRBJ2-7|TRBD1|once|TRBV9
TGTGCCAGCCTACCAGGGGGTTCTTACGAGCAGTACTTC
CASLPGGSYEQYF
>TRBJ2-5|TRBD1|-|TRBV11-2
TGTGCCAGCAGCCCCTTGACAGGGCAAGAGACCCAGTACTTC
CASSPLTGQETQYF
>TRBJ2-6|TRBD1|-|TRBV10-3
TGTGCCATCAGTGAGGGACAGGGGCTCTCTGGGGCCAACGTCCTGACTTTC
CAISEGQGLSGANVLTF
>TRBJ1-6|TRBD1|once|TRBV15
TGTGCCACCAGCAGAGCGAGGGACAGTAATTCACCCCTCCACTTT
CATSRARDSNSPLHF
>TRBJ1-3|TRBD1|-|TRBV19
TGTGCCAGTAGTATCTCGACAGGGAGTGGAAACACCATATATTTT
CASSISTGSGNTIYF
>TRBJ2-2|-|-|TRBV28
TGTGCCAGCAGCCCCTCGGGCCTTAACACCGGGGAGCTGTTTTTT
CASSPSGLNTGELFF
>TRBJ2-5|-|-|TRBV19
TGTGCCAGTAGTACCGAAGAGACCCAGTACTTC
CASSTEETQYF
>TRBJ2-1|TRBD1|-|TRBV30
TGTGCCTGGAGTAAGGGACAGGGGGCCGATGAGCAGTTCTTC
CAWSKGQGADEQFF
>TRBJ2-7|-|-|TRBV7-2
TGTGCCAGCAGCCCCAGCGGCTACGAGCAGTACTTC
CASSPSGYEQYF
>TRBJ2-1|TRBD2|-|TRBV12-5
TGTGCTAGTGGTTTGGTACCGAAGGCGGGAGGGCCTTACAATGAGCAGTTCTTC
CASGLVPKAGGPYNEQFF
>TRBJ2-1|-|-|TRBV28
TGTGCCAGCAGTCGGTATACTAGCATGGACAATGAGCAGTTCTTC
CASSRYTSMDNEQFF
>TRBJ1-5|-|-|TRBV2
TGTGCCAGCAGTGGTGGGGTCAATCAGCCCCAGCATTTT
CASSGGVNQPQHF
>TRBJ1-1|-|-|TRBV6-6
TGTGCCAGCATTGTAGGGACTGGGGGGACTGAAGCTTTCTTT
CASIVGTGGTEAFF
>TRBJ1-1|-|-|TRBV5-1
TGCGCCAGCAGGCCAACCGTGGTTGATCGATGGAACACTGAAGCTTTCTTT
CASRPTVVDRWNTEAFF
>TRBJ1-1|-|-|TRBV5-8
TGTGCCAGCAGCTTTTATAGGGATGGCACTGAAGCTTTCTTT
CASSFYRDGTEAFF
>TRBJ1-6|-|-|TRBV9
TGTGCCAGCAGCGTAGCGGACTCCGCACCCCTCCACTTT
CASSVADSAPLHF
>TRBJ2-6|-|few|TRBV7-3
TGTGCCAGCAGCTTCCCCCACAGCAGCTCTGGGGCCAACGTCCTGACTTTC
CASSFPHSSSGANVLTF
>TRBJ2-5|-|once|TRBV6-4
TGTGCCACTTCAGCGCCCCAAGAGACCCAGTACTTC
CATSAPQETQYF
>TRBJ2-7|TRBD2|medium-sized|TRBV5-4
TGTGCCAGCAGCAGGGGACTAGCGGGAGGGGACGAGCAGTACTTC
CASSRGLAGGDEQYF